This T cell receptor beta chain derives from a study of blood T cell repertoires in COVID-19. On the study more broadly: COVID-19 samples from acute and convalescent phases originated in the United States, Italy and Spain.

Authors' methods: Scientists estimated how many nucleated cells there were by amplifying reference gene primers. Data came from immunoSEQ multiplex PCR; TCRdb stores just in-frame clones and leaves some out. Clonal size and the V and J genes are those of that table, whereas D and trimming came from the DNA. This sample has almost 200,000 clones; approximately 86% occur once, and the top ten carry 0.95%. Patients from Seattle were sampled longitudinally, starting during active infection. This receptor was obtained from a man in his sixties with COVID-19, enrolled during active disease. Sequencing was done on a sample of peripheral blood.

The CDR3 DNA reads TGTGCCATCCAGCAGGGGGCGCTGGGCTATGGCTACACCTTC. Protein sequence: CAIQQGALGYGYTF. V gene TRBV10-3 combines with J gene TRBJ1-2; 8 bases fit TRBD1. The germline V gene encodes CDR1 ENHRY and CDR2 SYGVKD. The CDR3 length is 14 residues. The J segment lost 4 bases and the V segment lost 8 bases, leaving 9 bases of the junction unmatched.